This entry lists 8 T cell receptor beta chains sequenced from one sample in a study of multiple sclerosis patients with progressive multifocal leukoencephalopathy. Libraries were prepared by immunoSEQ multiplex PCR; TCRdb keeps only in-frame clonotypes and omits some of them. The sample yields about 32,000 clones, around 92% seen once. The time point is: before natalizumab initiation. The sequencing input was PBMCs. Receptors were obtained from a young man with multiple sclerosis.

V is TRBV9 and J is TRBJ1-1; D not resolved. This CDR3 has 15 residues. The ends were cut back, 4 bases at V and 4 bases at J, with 17 bases in the middle. Looked up from germline, CDR1 is SGDLS and CDR2 is YYNGEE. This chain's CDR3 is CASSPGVALGTEAFF. As DNA, the CDR3 is TGTGCCAGCAGCCCAGGAGTGGCGTTGGGCACTGAAGCTTTCTTT.

This clone was observed a single time. The rearrangement joins TRBV4-1 to TRBJ1-1; no clear D. The germline V and J ends were trimmed by 1 base and 5 bases, with 20 bases remaining between them. In germline, CDR1 is MGHRA, CDR2 YSYEKL. CDR3 length equals 17 residues. CDR3 protein: CASSQVKVSGPGTEAFF. The CDR3 coding sequence is TGCGCCAGCAGCCAAGTGAAAGTCTCCGGCCCTGGGACTGAAGCTTTCTTT.

The CDR3 coding sequence is TGTGCCAGCAGTTTTCCCCCACAGTTCTTC. Translation: CASSFPPQFF. The V gene is TRBV27, the J gene TRBJ2-1; D unresolved. The ends were cut back, 3 bases at V and 13 bases at J, with 7 bases in the middle. This CDR3 spans 10 amino acids. Germline-derived CDR1 and CDR2 are MNHEY and SMNVEV (reference sequence).

The gene calls are TRBV7-8 and TRBJ2-7, with D perhaps TRBD1 (5 bases). V was shortened by 1 base and J by 9 bases, with 13 bases between the two germline ends. Per the germline V gene, CDR1 is SGHVS and CDR2 is FQNEAQ. The CDR3 runs to 13 residues. CDR3 in amino acids: CASSLGPRRGQYF. The CDR3 DNA reads as TGTGCCAGCAGCTTAGGGCCTCGAAGGGGGCAGTACTTC.

The J gene is TRBJ1-4, the V gene TRBV5-4, with TRBD1 as a possible D gene (6 bases). The V and J ends lost 3 bases and 4 bases respectively, with 16 bases between them. The CDR3 extends over 16 amino acids. The germline gives CDR1 SGHNT, CDR2 YYREEE (reference sequence). This chain's CDR3 is CASSSQTGKDNEKLFF. CDR3 in DNA: TGTGCCAGCAGCTCCCAAACAGGGAAGGATAATGAAAAACTGTTTTTT.

CDR3 sequence reads: CASSQSPTGSADTQYF. The DNA of the CDR3 is TGCGCCAGCAGCCAATCACCGACAGGGAGCGCAGATACGCAGTATTTT. The genes are TRBV4-3 and TRBJ2-3; 7 bases agree with TRBD1. CDR1 and CDR2 (germline): LGHNA, YSLEER. Trimming took 2 bases from V and 4 from J; bases not matched to a gene: 9. CDR3 length: 16 amino acids.

This chain links TRBV11-2 with TRBJ2-7, with D perhaps assigned TRBD1 or TRBD2 (6 bases each). Trimming left V 0 bases short and J 5 bases short, with 14 bases between. Per the germline V gene, CDR1 is SGHAT and CDR2 is FQNNGV. There are 15 residues in the CDR3. CDR3 nucleotides: TGTGCCAGCAGCTTAGATAGACACGGGGGCCACGAGCAGTACTTC. It specifies CASSLDRHGGHEQYF. Together with reference TRBV11-2 and TRBJ2-7, the CDR3 gives the full variable domain: EAGVAQSPRYKIIEKRQSVAFWCNPISGHATLYWYQQILGQGPKLLIQFQNNGVVDDSQLPKDRFSAERLKGVDSTLKIQPAKLEDSAVYLCASSLDRHGGHEQYFGPGTRLTVT.

The gene calls are TRBV9 and TRBJ2-2, with D possibly matching TRBD2 (5 bases). This CDR3 is 15 amino acids long. The germline V and J ends were trimmed by 0 bases and 2 bases, with 8 bases remaining between them. Germline V gene data show CDR1 as SGDLS and CDR2 as YYNGEE. DNA of the CDR3: TGTGCCAGCAGCGTAGGACTACCAAACACCGGGGAGCTGTTTTTT. It yields the protein CASSVGLPNTGELFF.